These 27 T cell receptor beta chains were sequenced from one sample in a study of human T cells and chemical hapten exposure. TCRdb ran MiXCR on the RACE reads and lists one entry per CDR3 protein. The top ten clones hold approximately 4% of a sample with just over 80,000 distinct CDR3 sequences, approximately 11% of them seen once. The time point: patch test 1, 2 weeks after DPC sensitization. Treatment reported: therapeutic diphenylcyclopropenone sensitization with weekly scalp DPC. Source: whole blood, taken in connection with sensitization to the hapten diphenylcyclopropenone (DPC). The receptor set was obtained from a woman in her fifties or sixties with alopecia areata. Some clones in this sample may be carry-over from other donors' samples.

The V gene is TRBV30, the J gene TRBJ1-4, with D perhaps matching TRBD1 (5 bases). The ends were cut back, 3 bases at V and 5 bases at J, with 13 bases in the middle. Germline-derived CDR1 and CDR2 are GTSNPN and SVGIG (reference sequence). The CDR3 loop spans 14 amino acids. The CDR3 DNA reads TGTGCCTGGAGGCAGACAGCTGTGAATGAAAAACTGTTTTTT. Protein product: CAWRQTAVNEKLFF.

This clonotype occurred many times. The chain is built from TRBV18 and TRBJ1-1; 9 bases agree with TRBD1. V shed 6 bases and J 0 bases; nucleotides not matched to a gene: 8. The CDR3 has 16 residues. From germline, CDR1 is KGHSH and CDR2 LQKENI. The chain's CDR3 is CASSPGTGNMNTEAFF. The CDR3 region has the DNA TGTGCCAGCTCGCCCGGGACAGGGAATATGAACACTGAAGCTTTCTTT.

J is TRBJ2-6 and V is TRBV12-3 or TRBV12-4; D unresolved. V was cut by 1 base and J by 3 bases, with 7 bases left in between. This CDR3 comprises 15 residues. The CDR3 DNA follows: TGTGCCAGCAGTTTAGATAGGTTTGGGGCCAACGTCCTGACTTTC. Translation: CASSLDRFGANVLTF.

The rearrangement joins TRBV7-2 to TRBJ2-2; either TRBD1 or TRBD2 may supply D (5 bases each). Germline CDR1 and CDR2: SGHTA and FQGNSA. Trimming pared 4 bases from V and 2 bases from J, leaving 8 bases between. This CDR3 region has 14 residues. The CDR3 here is CASSWDENTGELFF. CDR3 sequence (DNA): TGTGCCAGCAGCTGGGACGAAAACACCGGGGAGCTGTTTTTT.

The rearrangement joins TRBV28 to TRBJ2-3; D unclear. V lost 3 bases and J lost 0, with 19 bases in between. Germline lookup yields CDR1 MDHEN and CDR2 SYDVKM. CDR3 size: 18 residues. This CDR3 is CASSFASFAASSTDTQYF. The DNA for the CDR3 is TGTGCCAGCAGTTTCGCCTCCTTCGCGGCGTCTAGCACAGATACGCAGTATTTT.

This clonotype was seen more than once but under ten times. The chain uses TRBV7-2 and TRBJ1-1; D is unclear. Per germline, CDR1 SGHTA and CDR2 FQGNSA. V was trimmed by 7 bases and J by 1 base, leaving 13 bases between them. This CDR3 contains 14 residues. CDR3 sequence: CASITEFSNTEAFF. CDR3 DNA: TGTGCCAGCATTACAGAGTTCTCGAACACTGAAGCTTTCTTT. Combining the CDR3 with reference TRBV7-2 and TRBJ1-1 gives the whole variable domain GAGVSQSPSNKVTEKGKDVELRCDPISGHTALYWYRQSLGQGLEFLIYFQGNSAPDKSGLPSDRFSAERTGGSVSTLTIQRTQQEDSAVYLCASITEFSNTEAFFGQGTRLTVV.

The chain uses TRBV6-2 or TRBV6-3 and TRBJ2-2, with 7 nucleotides matching TRBD1. Germline lookup yields CDR1 MNHEY and CDR2 SVGEGT. The CDR3 covers 14 residues. Unmatched junction bases numbered 3, after V lost 6 bases and J lost 2 bases. The CDR3 DNA follows: TGTGCCAGCAGACAGGGGACAAACACCGGGGAGCTGTTTTTT. Encoded protein: CASRQGTNTGELFF.

This clonotype came up a few times. V gene TRBV7-2 combines with J gene TRBJ1-2; no reliable D call. This CDR3 region has 14 residues. Germline V gene lookup returns CDR1 SGHTA and CDR2 FQGNSA. The V and J ends lost 6 bases and 4 bases respectively, with 15 bases between them. CDR3 amino acids: CASRPSGLGYGYTF. CDR3 sequence (DNA): TGTGCCAGCAGGCCGTCGGGCCTGGGCTATGGCTACACCTTC.

This clonotype was seen a few times. This chain connects TRBV5-4 to TRBJ2-7; D remains unclear. Trimming took off 4 bases at V and 2 bases at J, with 19 bases between the two ends. Germline CDR1 and CDR2: SGHNT and YYREEE (reference sequence). The CDR3 is made up of 16 amino acids. CDR3 sequence: CASSASLLTATYEQYF. Here the CDR3 DNA reads TGTGCCAGCAGCGCCAGCCTTTTGACGGCCACCTACGAGCAGTACTTC.

The chain employs TRBV2 and TRBJ1-1, with a weak D call TRBD1 (6 bases). V lost 7 bases and J 4 bases, leaving 13 bases between the germline ends. The CDR3 runs to 13 residues. Germline V gives CDR1 SNHLY, CDR2 FYNNEI. The DNA for the CDR3 is TGTGCCAGCAATCCTACAGGGCTCACTGAAGCTTTCTTT. Amino acids: CASNPTGLTEAFF.

CDR3 coding DNA: TGCGCCAGCAGCCAATCGGGGGTTTCCTACAATGAGCAGTTCTTC. Translated: CASSQSGVSYNEQFF. The chain is built from TRBV5-1 and TRBJ2-1; D perhaps matches TRBD2 (6 bases). The CDR3 has 15 amino acids. Germline loops: CDR1 SGHRS, CDR2 YFSETQ. The V end was cut by 4 bases, the J end by 1 base, with 12 bases between.

This clonotype was observed many times. J is TRBJ2-1 and V is TRBV7-8; 15 bases are shared with TRBD2. The CDR3 contains 16 residues. The trim removed 7 bases at V and 3 bases at J, leaving 4 bases unmatched. Per the germline V gene, CDR1 is SGHVS and CDR2 is FQNEAQ. The CDR3 loop is CASTGTSGRYYNEQFF. CDR3 in DNA: TGTGCCAGCACCGGGACTAGCGGGAGGTACTACAATGAGCAGTTCTTC.

Ten or more counts support this clonotype. The rearrangement uses TRBV4-2 and TRBJ1-2; D is undetermined. Germline V gene lookup returns CDR1 LGHNA and CDR2 YNFKEQ. V shed 1 base and J shed 2 bases, with 8 bases lying between them. There are 14 residues in the CDR3. The CDR3 region is CASSQAQTNYGYTF. CDR3 DNA: TGTGCCAGCAGCCAAGCGCAGACCAACTATGGCTACACCTTC.

This clonotype was counted between two and nine times. J is TRBJ2-1 and V is TRBV7-8, with D perhaps TRBD1 or TRBD2 (7 bases each). The CDR3 is made up of 19 amino acids. The germline CDR1 and CDR2 sequences are SGHVS and FQNEAQ. Trimming cost V 4 bases and J 4 bases, with 26 bases left between them. CDR3 bases: TGTGCCAGCAGCTCAGGGGGGGCTAGCCCACTTGGGGTTTACAATGAGCAGTTCTTC. Residues: CASSSGGASPLGVYNEQFF.

This clonotype occurred many times. V and J are TRBV5-1 and TRBJ1-3; D gene ambiguous. CDR1 is SGHRS and CDR2 is YFSETQ in the germline V gene. The CDR3 consists of 15 residues. With 4 bases removed from V and 0 bases from J, the gap between germline ends came to 11 bases. The CDR3: CASSPNSNSGNTIYF. As DNA, the CDR3 is TGCGCCAGCAGCCCGAACTCGAACTCTGGAAACACCATATATTTT.

This clonotype was seen repeatedly, ten times or more. The chain has TRBV3-1 and TRBJ2-1; possibly TRBD2 for D (6 bases). Germline lookup yields CDR1 LGHDT and CDR2 YNNKEL (reference sequence). With 1 base removed from V and 7 bases from J, the gap between germline ends came to 17 bases. The CDR3 loop spans 16 amino acids. CDR3 loop: CASSQVLSGVGNEQFF. The CDR3 DNA reads TGTGCCAGCAGCCAAGTTCTTTCGGGAGTGGGAAATGAGCAGTTCTTC.

This clonotype was found many times. V usage is TRBV9 and J usage is TRBJ2-3; D possibly corresponds to TRBD2 (7 bases). Per germline, CDR1 SGDLS and CDR2 YYNGEE. This CDR3 contains 14 residues. V shed 4 bases and J shed 6 bases, with 15 bases lying between them. The CDR3 bases are TGTGCCAGCAGCTTGCGGGGGCAGCGGGATACGCAGTATTTT. It yields the protein CASSLRGQRDTQYF.

This clonotype was seen only a few times. This chain uses TRBV5-1 with TRBJ2-1; D may be TRBD1 (6 bases). Germline V gene lookup returns CDR1 SGHRS and CDR2 YFSETQ. Trimming took 1 base from V and 9 from J, leaving 11 bases between them. This CDR3 spans 13 amino acids. The CDR3 DNA sequence: TGCGCCAGCAGCTTGTTGGGGGCTGGTGAGCAGTTCTTC. This codes for CASSLLGAGEQFF.

This clonotype turned up a few times. This rearrangement joins TRBV29-1 to TRBJ1-5; no clear D. There are 17 residues in the CDR3. Germline V gene data show CDR1 as SQVTM and CDR2 as ANQGSEA. Trimming shortened V by 5 bases and J by 7 bases, and 27 bases separated the two germline ends. CDR3: CSVPSAFGRTSRQPQHF. CDR3 bases: TGCAGCGTTCCATCTGCCTTCGGCAGGACCTCAAGGCAGCCCCAGCATTTT. The full variable domain, completed using reference TRBV29-1 and TRBJ1-5, is SAVISQKPSRDICQRGTSLTIQCQVDSQVTMMFWYRQQPGQSLTLIATANQGSEATYESGFVIDKFPISRPNLTFSTLTVSNMSPEDSSIYLCSVPSAFGRTSRQPQHFGDGTRLSIL.

The CDR3 DNA reads as TGTGCCAGCAGCTTATCGGATAGCAATCAGCCCCAGCATTTT. Translated: CASSLSDSNQPQHF. The gene calls are TRBV7-9 and TRBJ1-5; the D is unclear. The germline V gene encodes CDR1 SEHNR and CDR2 FQNEAQ (reference sequence). The ends were cut back, 2 bases at V and 0 bases at J, with 5 bases in the middle. The CDR3 loop spans 14 amino acids.

The chain is built from TRBV20-1 and TRBJ2-1, with D uncertain. The CDR3 runs to 11 residues. From germline, CDR1 is DFQATT and CDR2 SNEGSKA (reference sequence). V was shortened by 1 base and J by 9 bases, with 7 bases between the two germline ends. The CDR3 sequence: CSARGRFEQFF. The DNA of the CDR3 is TGCAGTGCTAGAGGCAGATTTGAGCAGTTCTTC.

Ten or more counts support this clonotype. This chain joins TRBV23-1 and TRBJ2-1, with D hard to call. TRBV23-1 is labeled an ORF, and its function is uncertain. CDR3 length equals 16 residues. The V end was cut by 3 bases, the J end by 0 bases, with 12 bases between. CDR3 residues: CASSQPTHYSYNEQFF. CDR3 in DNA: TGCGCCAGCAGTCAGCCGACACATTACTCCTACAATGAGCAGTTCTTC.

This clonotype was detected only a few times. The rearrangement uses TRBV28 and TRBJ1-4; 10 bases match TRBD1. CDR3 size: 18 residues. Per germline, CDR1 MDHEN and CDR2 SYDVKM. With V trimmed by 6 bases and J by 8 bases, 18 bases remained unmatched. Here the CDR3 DNA reads TGTGCCAGCAGCAAAAACCGGGACAGGGGAACGGCGGTGGAAAAACTGTTTTTT. Its protein product is CASSKNRDRGTAVEKLFF.

The chain couples TRBV9 to TRBJ2-1, with D possibly TRBD2 on 5 matching bases. Germline V lookup: CDR1 SGDLS, CDR2 YYNGEE. The CDR3 totals 13 residues. The germline V and J ends were trimmed by 3 bases and 3 bases, with 7 bases remaining between them. The DNA of the CDR3 is TGTGCCAGCAGCGCCCGGGACTACAATGAGCAGTTCTTC. The encoded protein is CASSARDYNEQFF.

The chain recombines TRBV28 with TRBJ2-7; 7 nucleotides line up with TRBD1. Germline V gene lookup returns CDR1 MDHEN and CDR2 SYDVKM. The CDR3 extends over 12 amino acids. CDR3 protein: CVTRTGAYEQYF. DNA of the CDR3: TGTGTTACTAGGACAGGAGCTTACGAGCAGTACTTC.

This clonotype was detected a few times. This rearrangement joins TRBV11-3 to TRBJ2-1; tentative D call: TRBD1 (6 bases). Germline-derived CDR1 and CDR2 are SGHNT and YENEEA. Trimming cost V 0 bases and J 0 bases, with 15 bases left between them. This CDR3 has 18 residues. The CDR3 reads CASSLEGLTGSSYNEQFF. CDR3 coding DNA: TGTGCCAGCAGCTTAGAGGGGCTTACAGGGAGCTCCTACAATGAGCAGTTCTTC. The whole variable domain, filled in from reference TRBV11-3 and TRBJ2-1, reads EAGVVQSPRYKIIEKKQPVAFWCNPISGHNTLYWYLQNLGQGPELLIRYENEEAVDDSQLPKDRFSAERLKGVDSTLKIQPAELGDSAVYLCASSLEGLTGSSYNEQFFGPGTRLTVL.

This clonotype was counted ten times or more. This chain connects TRBV9 to TRBJ1-3; D unclear. The CDR3 sequence is 14 residues long. Germline CDR1 and CDR2: SGDLS and YYNGEE. Trimming took off 4 bases at V and 1 base at J, with 9 bases between the two ends. The CDR3 sequence is CASSPPSSGNTIYF. The CDR3 DNA is TGTGCCAGCAGCCCCCCCAGTTCTGGAAACACCATATATTTT.